This TCR beta chain was sequenced for a study of cytomegalovirus exposure and HLA in healthy donors. Use of 60 Vbeta and 13 Jbeta primers characterized the PCR. Produced via immunoSEQ multiplex PCR; TCRdb's table is partial and in-frame only. The data contain about 140,000 clones, 75% to 80% of them singletons. CDR1 is SNHLY and CDR2 is FYNNEI in the germline V gene. V was shortened by 8 bases and J by 0 bases, with 12 bases between the two germline ends. CDR3 length equals 14 residues. The TCR originated in a woman aged 50 to 60 in good health and CMV-seronegative. Material: PBMCs. J is TRBJ2-3 and V is TRBV2; possibly TRBD2 for D (5 bases). CDR3: CASLKTRSTDTQYF. For the CDR3, the DNA is TGTGCCAGCCTGAAAACTAGGAGCACAGATACGCAGTATTTT.